The T cell receptor beta chain under discussion was sequenced for a study of beta chain features in type 1 diabetes. Trimming removed 4 bases from V and 3 bases from J; junction bases left unmatched: 2. The CDR3 is made up of 14 amino acids. Germline values: CDR1 SNHLY, CDR2 FYNNEI. The investigators reverse transcribed all of the isolated RNA, so they sequenced expressed TCRB transcripts. Some clones are missing from TCRdb's copy, which holds only in-frame ones; the method was immunoSEQ multiplex PCR. The sample lists roughly 40,000 clones, approximately 50% seen once, with approximately 0.67% in the top ten.

The chain combines TRBV2 with TRBJ2-5; 10 positions agree with TRBD2. Sequencing used central memory CD4+ T cells from blood. The sequence was obtained from a woman between 18 and 30 years old in good health. In nucleotides, the CDR3 is TGTGCCAGCAGTGGTAGCGGGGGGAAAGAGACCCAGTACTTC. This sequence encodes CASSGSGGKETQYF.